This is a list of T cell receptor beta chains from one sample in a study of shared clonotypes between healthy human individuals. Sequenced by immunoSEQ multiplex PCR; TCRdb stores in-frame clones only, minus some. The sample has approximately 1.9 million clones; over 85% are singletons. The sample taken for sequencing was naive CD8+ T cells from PBMCs. The source of these receptors is a man between 18 and 35 years old in good health. Some clones in this sample may be carry-over from other donors' samples. CDR3s leave out the opening cysteine and the closing phenylalanine or tryptophan.

V gene,CDR3 length,J gene,CDR3 protein
TRBV7-7,11,TRBJ2-1,ASSHDSYNEQF
TRBV27,13,TRBJ2-7,ASSAGAGATYEQY
TRBV10-3,14,TRBJ2-2,AISESGGVHTGELF
TRBV27,13,TRBJ2-1,ASSLSQGSYNEQF
TRBV19,16,TRBJ2-2,ASSMGLAVNPNTGELF
TRBV2,10,TRBJ1-1,ASSEGDLEAF
TRBV6-5,10,TRBJ2-7,ASSYSGGEQY
TRBV18,13,TRBJ2-5,ASSMGQGIQETQY
TRBV11-2,16,TRBJ1-4,ASSDGKGTLPTNEKLF
TRBV27,18,TRBJ2-6,ASSLMGLAGGSAGANVLT
TRBV9,14,TRBJ2-3,ASSVGGTPSADTQY
TRBV6-8,12,TRBJ1-2,ASSQLGGQDGYT
TRBV10-2,10,TRBJ1-1,ASSHGGDEAF
TRBV7-9,11,TRBJ1-1,ASGQGPNTEAF
TRBV7-9,13,TRBJ1-3,ASSPGTGSGNTIY
TRBV27,16,TRBJ2-7,ASSFFPGGTGLSYEQY
TRBV27,13,TRBJ2-5,ASSLGTSGRETQY
TRBV18,16,TRBJ2-3,ASSPPVPGDRASDTQY
TRBV27,12,TRBJ1-2,ASSLSSRDGGYT
TRBV27,14,TRBJ2-1,ASSHTDRGQDGEQF
TRBV27,13,TRBJ1-5,ASSFVGGNNQPQH
TRBV28,12,TRBJ2-1,ASSFSAGDNEQF
TRBV6-5,14,TRBJ1-2,ASSYSAGTFYYGYT
TRBV27,14,TRBJ2-3,ASSPQLTGSTDTQY
TRBV2,13,TRBJ1-5,ASSSGTGANQPQH
TRBV5-6,12,TRBJ2-7,ASSSGTSTYEQY
TRBV5-6,9,TRBJ2-7,ASSLGLDSE
TRBV30,10,TRBJ2-3,ASFGASGTQY
TRBV7-2,11,TRBJ2-7,ASSLAGAGEQY
TRBV11-2,11,TRBJ2-3,ASSPASRYTQY
TRBV7-8,14,TRBJ2-7,ASSSRTSGSWYEQY
TRBV7-9,12,TRBJ2-7,ASSFDSAHYEQY
TRBV5-1,13,TRBJ2-5,ASSPEGGYQETQY
TRBV27,15,TRBJ1-2,ASSFEGSGALNYGYT
TRBV2,11,TRBJ1-2,ASSGTGPGGYT
TRBV14,11,TRBJ2-7,ASSYKSSYEQY
TRBV19,13,TRBJ1-1,ASEVTGKMNTEAF
TRBV27,11,TRBJ1-1,ASNQGIDTEAF
TRBV7-6,13,TRBJ2-7,ASTITLAGGYEQY
TRBV13,10,TRBJ2-1,ASSSGTIEQF
TRBV4-1,12,TRBJ2-7,ASSPIGRAYEQY
TRBV10-3,12,TRBJ1-5,AISDGYSNQPQH